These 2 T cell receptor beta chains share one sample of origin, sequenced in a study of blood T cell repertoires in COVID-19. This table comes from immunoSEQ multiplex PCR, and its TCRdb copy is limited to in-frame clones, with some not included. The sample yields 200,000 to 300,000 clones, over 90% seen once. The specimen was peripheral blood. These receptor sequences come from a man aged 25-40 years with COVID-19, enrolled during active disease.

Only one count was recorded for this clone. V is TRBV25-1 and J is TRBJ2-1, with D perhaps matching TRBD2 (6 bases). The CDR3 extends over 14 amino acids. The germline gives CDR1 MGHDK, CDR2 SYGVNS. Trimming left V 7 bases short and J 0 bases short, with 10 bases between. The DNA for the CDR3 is TGTGCCAGCACACGGGGGACCTCCTACAATGAGCAGTTCTTC. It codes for CASTRGTSYNEQFF.

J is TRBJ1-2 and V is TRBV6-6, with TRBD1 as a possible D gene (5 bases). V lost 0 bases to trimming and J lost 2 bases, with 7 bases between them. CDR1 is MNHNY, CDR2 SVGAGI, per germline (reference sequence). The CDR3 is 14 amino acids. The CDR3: CASSYSRQNYGYTF. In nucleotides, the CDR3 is TGTGCCAGCAGTTACTCGCGACAGAACTATGGCTACACCTTC.